This TCR beta chain was profiled in a study of T-cell memory formation after mild COVID-19. Germline V gives CDR1 SQVTM, CDR2 ANQGSEA. CDR3 length: 12 residues. Trimming removed 4 bases from V and 0 bases from J, with 6 bases in between. TCRdb re-called the 5' RACE reads with MiXCR, one entry per CDR3 protein. The repertoire holds about 270,000 distinct CDR3 sequences, with more than 15% as singletons. About this clonotype: Its antigen is as yet unknown.

Study results and limitations: Contracting CD4+ clones lay largely in CM and EM, with CD8+ ones residing in EMRA.

Sequenced material: PBMCs or a T cell subset sorted from them (not recorded which). This chain connects TRBV29-1 to TRBJ1-1, with D perhaps TRBD1 (6 bases). The sequence came from a man aged 18 to 29 who had mild COVID-19 (a few samples of this study predate the infection). Cell type and time point are not known. In DNA, the CDR3 is TGCAGCGTTGGGACAGTGAACACTGAAGCTTTCTTT. It codes for CSVGTVNTEAFF.